This T cell receptor (beta chain) was sequenced for a study of CD8+ T cells in alopecia areata. Study as a whole: A regimen of oral tofacitinib, 5 to 10 mg twice daily, was given to treated patients. Tofacitinib lasted 6 to 18 months, then 6 months off drug.

The sample's treatment: oral pan-JAK inhibitor, 5-10 mg twice daily. Specimens obtained from alopecia areata patients comprised lesional scalp punch biopsies and peripheral blood. The V and J ends lost 7 bases and 1 base, in that order; junction bases with no gene match: 3. This CDR3 comprises 13 residues. From germline, CDR1 is SNHLY and CDR2 FYNNEI. With respect to this clone: Antigen unknown.

Whole-study results and caveats: For patients receiving tofacitinib, scalp clonality and expanded CD8+ clones among the top 100 significantly decreased.

Once RNA had been extracted, it was reverse transcribed into cDNA to act as the sequencing template. Generated by immunoSEQ multiplex PCR, the TCRdb table keeps only in-frame clones and is missing some. The sample gives approximately 150,000 clones, approximately 86% of which show up once; about 13% is in the top ten. The sequence was obtained from a human donor with alopecia areata. The chain combines TRBV2 with TRBJ1-1; 7 nucleotides agree with TRBD1. Source: CD8+ T cells sorted from blood, taken at week 4, from a patient treated with tofacitinib. In DNA, the CDR3 is TGTGCCAGCACCGACAGGGAGAACACTGAAGCTTTCTTT. Amino acid sequence: CASTDRENTEAFF. The full variable domain, in which reference TRBV2 and TRBJ1-1 provide the parts outside the CDR3, is EPEVTQTPSHQVTQMGQEVILRCVPISNHLYFYWYRQILGQKVEFLVSFYNNEISEKSEIFDDQFSVERPDGSNFTLKIRSTKLEDSAMYFCASTDRENTEAFFGQGTRLTVV.